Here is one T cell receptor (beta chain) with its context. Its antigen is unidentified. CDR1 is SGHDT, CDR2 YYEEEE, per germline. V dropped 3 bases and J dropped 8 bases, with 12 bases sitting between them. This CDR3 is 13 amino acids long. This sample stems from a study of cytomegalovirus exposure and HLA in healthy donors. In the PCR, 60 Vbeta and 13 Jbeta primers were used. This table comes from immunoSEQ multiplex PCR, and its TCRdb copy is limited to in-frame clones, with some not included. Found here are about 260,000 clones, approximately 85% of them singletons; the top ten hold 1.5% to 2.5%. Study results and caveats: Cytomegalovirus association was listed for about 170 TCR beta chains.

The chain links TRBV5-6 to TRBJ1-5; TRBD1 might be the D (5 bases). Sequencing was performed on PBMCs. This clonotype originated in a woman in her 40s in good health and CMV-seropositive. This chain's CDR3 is CASSWGRGEPQHF. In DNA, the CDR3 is TGTGCCAGCAGCTGGGGAAGGGGTGAGCCCCAGCATTTT.